This record covers a single T cell receptor (beta chain). The data were taken from a study of blood T cells in healthy people across ages. The donors, aged about 6 to 95, were healthy Caucasians from Russia. The V gene end was trimmed by 1 base and the J gene end by 4 bases; junction bases not matched to a gene: 7. Germline-derived CDR1 and CDR2 are SGHTA and FQGNSA. The CDR3 is made up of 16 amino acids. A second PCR of 7 to 11 cycles used a sample-barcoded 5' primer and a J-beta primer mix. The template-switch adaptor was a 5' adaptor with 12 random nucleotides. It tagged each cDNA molecule. Each of the samples gave a minimum of 2.5 million paired-end reads that contained CDR3. TCRdb independently ran MiXCR on the 5' RACE reads; one entry per CDR3 protein. The profile shows almost 300,000 distinct CDR3 sequences, 25% to 30% of them singletons.

The sample consisted of blood. The TCR was taken from a woman in her seventies in good health. V and J are TRBV7-2 and TRBJ2-1; 7 bases match TRBD2. CDR3 sequence: CASSLGSSGVYNEQFF. In DNA, the CDR3 is TGTGCCAGCAGCTTAGGGTCTAGCGGAGTATACAATGAGCAGTTCTTC.